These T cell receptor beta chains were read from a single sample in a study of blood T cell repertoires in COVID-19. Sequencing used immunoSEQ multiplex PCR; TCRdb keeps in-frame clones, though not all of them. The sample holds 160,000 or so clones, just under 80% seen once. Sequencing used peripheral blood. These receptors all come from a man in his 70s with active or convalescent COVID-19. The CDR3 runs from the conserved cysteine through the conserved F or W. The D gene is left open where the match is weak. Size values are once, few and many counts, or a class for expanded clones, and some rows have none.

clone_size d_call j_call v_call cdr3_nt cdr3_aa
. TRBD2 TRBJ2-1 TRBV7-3 TGTGCCAGCAGCGTTAGCGGGAGGGCTGTAAATGAGCAGTTCTTC CASSVSGRAVNEQFF
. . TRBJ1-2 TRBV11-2 TGTGCCAGCAGCTTACCGGAACAGGGACGTGGCTACACCTTC CASSLPEQGRGYTF
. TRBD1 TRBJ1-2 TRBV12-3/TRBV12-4 TGTGCCAGCAGTTTTGACAGGGCATCCGGCTACACCTTC CASSFDRASGYTF
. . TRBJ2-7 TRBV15 TGTGCCACCAGCAGACCCCGACAGGCGTCCTACGAGCAGTACTTC CATSRPRQASYEQYF
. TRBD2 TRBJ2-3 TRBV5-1 TGCGCCAGCAGCCCCGACGGACTAGCGGGCCTTGGTACGCAGTATTTT CASSPDGLAGLGTQYF
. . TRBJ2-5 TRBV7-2 TGTGCCAGCAGCTTATCAGGGTGGCCAGAGACCCAGTACTTC CASSLSGWPETQYF
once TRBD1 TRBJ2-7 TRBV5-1 TGCGCCAGCAGCAGGATGACAGGGGTGGGTTCCTACGAGCAGTACTTC CASSRMTGVGSYEQYF
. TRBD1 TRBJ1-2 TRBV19 TGTGCCAGTTCCCGGGACAGGGACTATGGCTACACCTTC CASSRDRDYGYTF
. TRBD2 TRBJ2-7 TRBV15 TGTGCCACCAGCAGAGATTACGGGAGCGGGATCCCCTACGAGCAGTACTTC CATSRDYGSGIPYEQYF
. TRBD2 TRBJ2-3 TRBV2 TGTGCCAGACGGGGTACGGGAGGAGATACGCAGTATTTT CARRGTGGDTQYF
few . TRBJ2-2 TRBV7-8 TGTGCCGCAGGTGGACAGCAAACCGGGGAGCTGTTTTTT CAAGGQQTGELFF
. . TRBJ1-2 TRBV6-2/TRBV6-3 TGTGCCAGCAGTCGTACAGGGAACTATGGCTACACCTTC CASSRTGNYGYTF
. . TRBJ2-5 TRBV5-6 TGTGCCAGCAGCCGCGGGATGCAAGAGACCCAGTACTTC CASSRGMQETQYF
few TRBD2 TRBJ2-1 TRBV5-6 TGTGCCAGCAGTAGGCGGGCTAGCGGTTCCTACAATGAGCAGTTCTTC CASSRRASGSYNEQFF
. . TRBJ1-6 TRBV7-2 TGTGCCAGCAGCCCAGGCAGGGAATATAATTCACCCCTCCACTTT CASSPGREYNSPLHF
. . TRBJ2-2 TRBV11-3 TGTGCCAGCAGCTTTGAGGGAACCACCGGGGAGCTGTTTTTT CASSFEGTTGELFF
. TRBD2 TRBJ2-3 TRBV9 TGTGCCAGCAGCGTAGAACTAGCGGGGACCACAGATACGCAGTATTTT CASSVELAGTTDTQYF
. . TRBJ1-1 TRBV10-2 TGCGCCAGCAGTGACGCCAGGGGATCGGCTGAAGCTTTCTTT CASSDARGSAEAFF
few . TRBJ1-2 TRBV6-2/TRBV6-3 TGTGCCAGCAGTTACTCGACGGGTTACTATGGCTACACCTTC CASSYSTGYYGYTF
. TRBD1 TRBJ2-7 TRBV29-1 TGCAGCGTGGACAGGGGGGGCGAGCAGTACTTC CSVDRGGEQYF
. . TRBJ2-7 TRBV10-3 TGTGCCACCCGCGGGGCCTACGAGCAGTACTTC CATRGAYEQYF
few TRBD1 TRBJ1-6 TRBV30 TGTGCCTGTTCGACAGGGACATCTTCACCCCTCCACTTT CACSTGTSSPLHF
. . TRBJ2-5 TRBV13 TGTGCCAGCAGACTGAATCGAGGAGAGACCCAGTACTTC CASRLNRGETQYF
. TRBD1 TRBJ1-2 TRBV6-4 TGTGCCAGCAGTGACGGACAGGGCCACTATGGCTACACCTTC CASSDGQGHYGYTF
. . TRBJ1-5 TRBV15 TGTGCCACCAGCAGAGATTTATCAGGGTTAAATCAGCCCCAGCATTTT CATSRDLSGLNQPQHF
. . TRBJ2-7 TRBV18 TGTGCCAGCTCAAACGGCAGGGTGGGCGAGCAGTACTTC CASSNGRVGEQYF
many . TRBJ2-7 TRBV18 TGTGCCAGCTTCCAGGGCTACGAGCAGTACTTC CASFQGYEQYF